This T cell receptor (beta chain) appears in the sequencing data of a study of cytomegalovirus exposure and HLA in healthy donors. Regarding the study as a whole: One variant, a missense change in DCLRE1C, was linked in a later analysis to TCR beta V- and J-gene trimming.

Concerning this clone: Its antigen remains unidentified.

The PCR ran on 60 Vbeta and 13 Jbeta primers. Profiling relied on immunoSEQ multiplex PCR, and the TCRdb table lists in-frame clones only, not all of them. The sample lists 130,000 or so clones; 7% to 9.5% were seen once. Per the germline V gene, CDR1 is SNHLY and CDR2 is FYNNEI. CDR3 length equals 14 residues. The V end was cut by 7 bases, the J end by 6 bases, with 18 bases between. The receptor was derived from a woman aged 40 to 55 in good health and CMV-seropositive. The rearrangement links TRBV2 to TRBJ1-1; D is unclear. The specimen was PBMCs. CDR3 sequence: CASTQAPRMAEAFF. The CDR3 bases are TGTGCCAGCACCCAGGCCCCCCGGATGGCTGAAGCTTTCTTT.